This T cell receptor (beta chain) was captured in a study of blood T cell repertoires in COVID-19. On the study more broadly: Donors in the United States, Italy and Spain gave samples during acute or convalescent COVID-19. Nucleic acid was either cDNA or gDNA, and it came from T cells, B-cell-depleted T cells, or PBMCs.

In the authors' workflow: For nucleated cells, counts were estimated from reference gene primer amplification. TCRdb's table, derived via immunoSEQ multiplex PCR, lists solely in-frame clones and lacks some. The D gene and trimming were derived from the DNA, and the V and J assignments and clone size from that table. Here the sample spans some 270,000 clones, roughly nine tenths being singletons. This clone appeared once. The CDR3 covers 14 residues. The ends were cut back, 1 base at V and 3 bases at J, with 7 bases in the middle. The germline V gene has CDR1 KGHSH and CDR2 LQKENI. The specimen sequenced was peripheral blood. This clonotype was sampled from a woman aged 60-75 years who had recovered from COVID-19. The V gene is TRBV18, the J gene TRBJ1-3, with D unclear. The CDR3 DNA is TGTGCCAGCTCACCACAGGGAGATGGAAACACCATATATTTT. Translated, it gives CASSPQGDGNTIYF.